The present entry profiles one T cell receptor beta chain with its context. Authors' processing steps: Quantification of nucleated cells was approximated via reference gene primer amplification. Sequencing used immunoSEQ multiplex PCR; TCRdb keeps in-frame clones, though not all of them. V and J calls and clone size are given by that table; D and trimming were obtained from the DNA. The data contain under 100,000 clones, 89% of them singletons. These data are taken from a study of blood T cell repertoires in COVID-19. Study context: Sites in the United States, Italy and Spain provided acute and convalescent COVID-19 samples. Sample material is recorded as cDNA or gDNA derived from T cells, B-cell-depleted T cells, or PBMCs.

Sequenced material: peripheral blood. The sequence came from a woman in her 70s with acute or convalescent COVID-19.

This chain's CDR3 is CASSLGTGGLGEQYV. The CDR3 DNA follows: TGTGCCAGCAGTCTCGGCACAGGGGGCCTGGGGGAGCAGTACGTC. The gene calls are TRBV6-5 and TRBJ2-7, with 9 bases lining up with TRBD1. Trimming took 5 bases from V and 7 from J; bases not matched to a gene: 12. The CDR3 runs 15 residues. CDR1 is MNHEY and CDR2 is SVGAGI in the germline V gene.